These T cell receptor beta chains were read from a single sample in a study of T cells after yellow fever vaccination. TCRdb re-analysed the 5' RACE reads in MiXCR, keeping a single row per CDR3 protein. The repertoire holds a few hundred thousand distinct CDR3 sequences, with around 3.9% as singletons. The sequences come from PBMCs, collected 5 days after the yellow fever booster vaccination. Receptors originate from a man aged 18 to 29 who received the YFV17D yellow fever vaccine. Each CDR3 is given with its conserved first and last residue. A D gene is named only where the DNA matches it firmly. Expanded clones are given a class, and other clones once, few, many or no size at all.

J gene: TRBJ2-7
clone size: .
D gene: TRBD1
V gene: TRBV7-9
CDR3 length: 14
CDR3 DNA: TGTGCCAGCAGCTTACAGCAGGGGGCCTACGAGCAGTACTTC
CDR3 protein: CASSLQQGAYEQYF

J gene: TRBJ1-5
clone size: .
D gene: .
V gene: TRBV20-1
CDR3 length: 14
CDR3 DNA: TGCAGTGCTAGAACCCCGGAGGGGGGGGTGTCCCAGCATTTT
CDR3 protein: CSARTPEGGVSQHF

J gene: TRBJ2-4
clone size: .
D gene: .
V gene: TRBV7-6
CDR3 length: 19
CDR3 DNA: TGTGCCAGCAGCTTAATCAGCAGGGGTCAGGGTTCAGCCAACTACATTCAGTACTTC
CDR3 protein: CASSLISRGQGSANYIQYF

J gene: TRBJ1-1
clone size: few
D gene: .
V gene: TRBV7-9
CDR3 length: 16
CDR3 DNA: TGTGCCAGCAGCTCCCCGGGGGGGGCTTGGGACACTGAAGCTTTCTTT
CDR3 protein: CASSSPGGAWDTEAFF

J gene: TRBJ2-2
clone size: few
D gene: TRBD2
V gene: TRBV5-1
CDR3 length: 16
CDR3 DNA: TGCGCCAGCAGCGACCTAGCGGGATTAAACACCGGGGAGCTGTTTTTT
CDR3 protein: CASSDLAGLNTGELFF

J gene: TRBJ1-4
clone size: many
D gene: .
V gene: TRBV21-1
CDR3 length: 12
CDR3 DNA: TGTGCCAGCAGCCAATCTCCCCCGGAACTGTTTTTT
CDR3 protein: CASSQSPPELFF

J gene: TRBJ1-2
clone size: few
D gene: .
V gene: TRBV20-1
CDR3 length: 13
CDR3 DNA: TGCAGTGCTAGCCCGACAGCTAAATATGGCTACACCTTC
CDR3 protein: CSASPTAKYGYTF

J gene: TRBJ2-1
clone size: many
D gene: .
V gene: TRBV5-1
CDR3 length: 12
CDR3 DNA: TGCGCCAGCAGCTTCCGGGACAATGAGCAGTTCTTC
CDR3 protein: CASSFRDNEQFF

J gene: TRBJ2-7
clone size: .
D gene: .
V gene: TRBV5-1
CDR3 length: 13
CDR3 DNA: TGCGCCAGCAGAGTACAGGGTACGAACGAGCAGTACTTC
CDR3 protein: CASRVQGTNEQYF

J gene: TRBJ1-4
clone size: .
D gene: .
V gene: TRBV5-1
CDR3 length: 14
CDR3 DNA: TGCGCCAGCAGCTCTCGGACAGATAATGAAAAACTGTTTTTT
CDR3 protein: CASSSRTDNEKLFF

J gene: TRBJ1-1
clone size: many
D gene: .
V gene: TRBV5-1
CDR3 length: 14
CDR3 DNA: TGCGCCAGCAGCTTGCGGGTGATGAACACTGAAGCTTTCTTT
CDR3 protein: CASSLRVMNTEAFF

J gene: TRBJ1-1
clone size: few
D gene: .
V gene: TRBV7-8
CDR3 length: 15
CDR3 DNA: TGTGCCAGCAGCTTAGCCTACCTGCGGGGAGGAGAAGCTTTCTTT
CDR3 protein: CASSLAYLRGGEAFF

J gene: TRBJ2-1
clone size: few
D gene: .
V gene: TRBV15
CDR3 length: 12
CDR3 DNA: TGTGCCACCAGCACTTTGAAACCGGGGCAGTTCTTC
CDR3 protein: CATSTLKPGQFF

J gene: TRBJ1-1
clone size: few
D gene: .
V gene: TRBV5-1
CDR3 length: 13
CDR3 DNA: TGCGCCAGCAGCAGGACTTTGAACACTGAAGCTTTCTTT
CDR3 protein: CASSRTLNTEAFF

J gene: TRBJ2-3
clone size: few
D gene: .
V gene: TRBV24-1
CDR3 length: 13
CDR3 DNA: TGTGCCACCAGTGATTTGTCTGGAGATACGCAGTATTTT
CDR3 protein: CATSDLSGDTQYF

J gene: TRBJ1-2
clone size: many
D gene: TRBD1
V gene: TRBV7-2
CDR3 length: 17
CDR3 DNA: TGTGCCAGCAGCTTTTCCGGGACAGGGGAGGCTTCCTATGGCTACACCTTC
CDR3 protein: CASSFSGTGEASYGYTF

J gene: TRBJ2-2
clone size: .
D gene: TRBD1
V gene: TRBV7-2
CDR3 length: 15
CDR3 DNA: TGTGCCAGCAAGAGGGGGCGAACGAACACCGGGGAGCTGTTTTTT
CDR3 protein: CASKRGRTNTGELFF

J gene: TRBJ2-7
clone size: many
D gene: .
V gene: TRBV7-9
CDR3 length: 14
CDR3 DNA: TGTGCCAGCAGCTTGGGAGCCGGGTACGACGAGCAGTACTTC
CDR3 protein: CASSLGAGYDEQYF

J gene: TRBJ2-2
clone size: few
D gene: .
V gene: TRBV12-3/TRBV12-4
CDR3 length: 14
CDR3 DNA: TGTGCCAGGGACTGGGGACGGAACACCGGGGAGCTGTTTTTT
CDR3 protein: CARDWGRNTGELFF

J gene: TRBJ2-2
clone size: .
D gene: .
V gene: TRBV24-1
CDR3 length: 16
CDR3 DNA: TGTGCCACCAGTGATTCGGGACTCTCTAACACCGGGGAGCTGTTTTTT
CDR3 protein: CATSDSGLSNTGELFF

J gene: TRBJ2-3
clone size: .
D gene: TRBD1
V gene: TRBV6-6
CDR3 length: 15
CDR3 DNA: TGTGCCAGCAGTTTCCTGACAGGGCCGGGCGATACGCAGTATTTT
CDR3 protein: CASSFLTGPGDTQYF

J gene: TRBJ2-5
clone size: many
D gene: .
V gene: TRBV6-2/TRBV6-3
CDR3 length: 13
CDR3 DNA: TGTGCCAGCAGTTCGAAGTACCAAGAGACCCAGTACTTC
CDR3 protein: CASSSKYQETQYF

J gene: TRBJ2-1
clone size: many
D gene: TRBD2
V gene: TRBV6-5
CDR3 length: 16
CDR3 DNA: TGTGCCAGCAGGTTAGCGGGGGGACCGATCGGCAATGAGCAGTTCTTC
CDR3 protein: CASRLAGGPIGNEQFF

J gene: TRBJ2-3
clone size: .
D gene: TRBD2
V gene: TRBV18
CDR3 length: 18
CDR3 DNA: TGTGCCAGCTCACCGCAGACTAGCGGGACCTATAGCACAGATGCGCAGTATTTT
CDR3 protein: CASSPQTSGTYSTDAQYF

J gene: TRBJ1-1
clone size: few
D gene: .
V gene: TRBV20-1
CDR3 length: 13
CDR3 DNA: TGCAGTGCCCAAAAACCGGGGGCTTCTGAAGCTTTCTTT
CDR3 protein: CSAQKPGASEAFF

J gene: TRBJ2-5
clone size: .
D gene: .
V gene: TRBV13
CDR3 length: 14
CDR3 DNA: TGTGCCAGCAGCCGCGAAGGGCCGGGGGAGACCCAGTACTTC
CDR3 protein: CASSREGPGETQYF

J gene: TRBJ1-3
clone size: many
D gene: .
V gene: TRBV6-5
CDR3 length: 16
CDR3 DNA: TGTGCCAGCAGTCAAAGTCCGGACCTGTCTGGAAACACCATATATTTT
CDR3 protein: CASSQSPDLSGNTIYF

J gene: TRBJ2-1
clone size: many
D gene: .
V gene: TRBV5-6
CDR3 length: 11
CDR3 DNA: TGTGCCAGCAGCTACCGGTCTGGGCGGTTCTTC
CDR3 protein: CASSYRSGRFF

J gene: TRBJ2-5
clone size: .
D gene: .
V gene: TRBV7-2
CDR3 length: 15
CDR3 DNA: TGTGCCAGCAGCCCGCGCCGGAGGTACCAAGAGACCCAGTACTTC
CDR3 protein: CASSPRRRYQETQYF

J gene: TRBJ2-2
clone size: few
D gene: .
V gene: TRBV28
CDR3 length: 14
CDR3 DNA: TGTGCCAGCAGTCCGGGGACCGTAGCCGGGGAGCTGTTTTTT
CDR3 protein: CASSPGTVAGELFF

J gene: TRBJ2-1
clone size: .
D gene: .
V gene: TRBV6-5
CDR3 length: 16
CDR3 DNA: TGTGCCAGCAGTTACGGTACGGGGACATCGGCCAATGAGCAGTTCTTC
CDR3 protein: CASSYGTGTSANEQFF

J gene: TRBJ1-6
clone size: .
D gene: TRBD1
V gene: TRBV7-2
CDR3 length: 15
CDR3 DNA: TGTGCCAGCAGCTCGAGGACAGGGGTTAATTCACCCCTCCACTTT
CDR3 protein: CASSSRTGVNSPLHF

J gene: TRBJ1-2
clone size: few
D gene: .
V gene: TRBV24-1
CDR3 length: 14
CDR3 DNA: TGTGCCACCAGTGCCCGCCGTGTTACTGATGGCTACACCTTC
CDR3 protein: CATSARRVTDGYTF